The 14 T cell receptor beta chains below all came from one sample that was sequenced in a study of cytotoxic CD8 clonotypes in ibrutinib-treated CLL. The assay was immunoSEQ multiplex PCR, and TCRdb's table has in-frame clones only and misses some. The top ten hold roughly 6% of the sample, which has hundreds of thousands of clones, around 66% seen once. The sample in question was PBMCs, obtained after 36 months of ibrutinib treatment. The receptors come from a human donor with chronic lymphocytic leukemia.

The chain combines TRBV6-6 with TRBJ2-7; D may be TRBD1 (5 bases). The V gene's germline CDR1 is MNHNY and CDR2 SVGAGI (reference sequence). Deletions cut 2 bases from V and 3 bases from J, with 14 bases between. The CDR3 loop spans 15 amino acids. The CDR3 spells CASSYPGRASYEQYF. In nucleotides, the CDR3 is TGTGCCAGCAGTTACCCAGGCAGGGCGAGCTACGAGCAGTACTTC.

The rearrangement links TRBV5-1 to TRBJ2-2; 9 bases fit TRBD1. Per germline, CDR1 SGHRS and CDR2 YFSETQ. This CDR3 comprises 16 residues. The V segment lost 4 bases and the J segment 5 bases; nucleotides outside the gene matches: 9. The CDR3 spells CASSPRDRARTGELFF. The CDR3 region has the DNA TGCGCCAGCAGCCCCCGGGACAGGGCTCGGACCGGGGAGCTGTTTTTT.

The chain joins TRBV29-1 to TRBJ2-3; 9 nucleotides line up with TRBD2. Germline V lookup: CDR1 SQVTM, CDR2 ANQGSEA. V gave up 6 bases and J gave up 5 bases; unmatched junction bases: 12. CDR3 length: 15 amino acids. The CDR3 nucleotides read TGCAGCGTCGCAGCCCCGGGACTAGCTGAAGATACGCAGTATTTT. This gives the protein CSVAAPGLAEDTQYF.

V gene TRBV11-2 combines with J gene TRBJ2-7; no firm D call. Germline CDR1 reads SGHAT; CDR2 reads FQNNGV. The CDR3 has 12 amino acids. V shed 0 bases and J shed 6 bases, with 6 bases lying between them. The CDR3: CASSLDQSEQYF. DNA of the CDR3: TGTGCCAGCAGCTTAGATCAATCCGAGCAGTACTTC.

V is TRBV4-1 and J is TRBJ1-1; D gene uncertain. Per the germline V gene, CDR1 is MGHRA and CDR2 is YSYEKL. V was cut by 4 bases and J by 0 bases, with 12 bases left in between. The CDR3 extends over 15 amino acids. The CDR3 DNA is TGCGCCAGCAGCCTAACTCAAGTCTTGAACACTGAAGCTTTCTTT. Translated, it gives CASSLTQVLNTEAFF.

The chain recombines TRBV12-5 with TRBJ2-7; D is perhaps TRBD1 (5 bases). CDR3 length equals 13 residues. V was clipped by 1 base and J by 2 bases, with 6 bases between them. From germline, CDR1 is LGHNT and CDR2 FRNRAP. For the CDR3, the DNA is TGTGCTAGTGGTTTGGGACAGCCCTACGAGCAGTACTTC. Translating it yields CASGLGQPYEQYF.

The rearrangement uses TRBV29-1 and TRBJ2-5; 7 bases line up with TRBD1. The germline V gene encodes CDR1 SQVTM and CDR2 ANQGSEA. The CDR3 contains 13 residues. V trimming: 5 bases; J trimming: 4 bases; junction bases outside the gene matches: 7. This CDR3 reads CSVSTGTAETQYF. In DNA, the CDR3 is TGCAGCGTTTCAACCGGGACAGCAGAGACCCAGTACTTC.

CDR3: CASSDWIGVSDTQYF. CDR3 DNA: TGTGCCAGCAGTGATTGGATTGGGGTTTCAGATACGCAGTATTTT. The chain recombines TRBV6-1 with TRBJ2-3; D unclear. V dropped 3 bases and J dropped 4 bases, with 14 bases sitting between them. Germline V gene lookup returns CDR1 MNHNS and CDR2 SASEGT. The CDR3 totals 15 residues.

The chain joins TRBV11-2 to TRBJ2-5; weak D call: TRBD1 (5 bases). This CDR3 region has 12 residues. In germline, CDR1 is SGHAT, CDR2 FQNNGV. The V end lost 4 bases, the J end lost 5 bases, and 8 bases lay between the germline ends. The CDR3 reads CASSSQAETQYF. In nucleotides, the CDR3 is TGTGCCAGCAGCTCACAGGCGGAGACCCAGTACTTC. Variable domain in full (rest from reference TRBV11-2 and TRBJ2-5): EAGVAQSPRYKIIEKRQSVAFWCNPISGHATLYWYQQILGQGPKLLIQFQNNGVVDDSQLPKDRFSAERLKGVDSTLKIQPAKLEDSAVYLCASSSQAETQYFGPGTRLLVL.

The genes are TRBV6-1 and TRBJ2-7, with D possibly matching TRBD1 (6 bases). The CDR3 covers 15 residues. Germline values: CDR1 MNHNS, CDR2 SASEGT. Trimming removed 1 base at V and 7 bases at J, with 17 bases between. The DNA for the CDR3 is TGTGCCAGCAGTGAAGTGGGCAGGGGAGAGTGGGAGCAGTACTTC. This codes for CASSEVGRGEWEQYF.

The CDR3 coding sequence is TGTGCCAGCAGCCCAACAGGGGCCGCGTACACCGGGGAGCTGTTTTTT. It codes for CASSPTGAAYTGELFF. This rearrangement joins TRBV11-2 to TRBJ2-2; 7 bases are shared with TRBD1. This CDR3 spans 16 amino acids. The germline V gene encodes CDR1 SGHAT and CDR2 FQNNGV. The junction had 9 bases not matched to a gene; V was cut back by 5 bases and J by 3 bases.

This clone turned up a few times. The rearrangement joins TRBV7-9 to TRBJ1-2, with a tentative D call TRBD1 (6 bases). The CDR3 contains 13 residues. The V and J ends lost 3 bases and 4 bases respectively, with 9 bases between them. Germline V lookup: CDR1 SEHNR, CDR2 FQNEAQ (reference sequence). The DNA of the CDR3 is TGTGCCAGCAGCTTGGGGGCCCCCTATGGCTACACCTTC. Residues: CASSLGAPYGYTF.

This clone was detected only once. The J gene is TRBJ1-1, the V gene TRBV29-1; 7 bases are a match to TRBD1. This CDR3 contains 12 residues. Looked up from germline, CDR1 is SQVTM and CDR2 is ANQGSEA. The V segment lost 7 bases and the J segment 8 bases; nucleotides outside the gene matches: 10. The CDR3 coding sequence is TGCAGCGGGAAAAGACAGGGCTTGGAAGCTTTCTTT. Protein sequence: CSGKRQGLEAFF.

This clone was seen a few times. The chain recombines TRBV7-3 with TRBJ2-6; D is undetermined. The CDR3 has 14 amino acids. Germline CDR1 is SGHTA and CDR2 is FQGTGA. The V and J ends lost 3 bases and 1 base respectively, with 4 bases between them. The CDR3 reads CASSFGSGANVLTF. CDR3 coding DNA: TGTGCCAGCAGCTTTGGGTCTGGGGCCAACGTCCTGACTTTC.